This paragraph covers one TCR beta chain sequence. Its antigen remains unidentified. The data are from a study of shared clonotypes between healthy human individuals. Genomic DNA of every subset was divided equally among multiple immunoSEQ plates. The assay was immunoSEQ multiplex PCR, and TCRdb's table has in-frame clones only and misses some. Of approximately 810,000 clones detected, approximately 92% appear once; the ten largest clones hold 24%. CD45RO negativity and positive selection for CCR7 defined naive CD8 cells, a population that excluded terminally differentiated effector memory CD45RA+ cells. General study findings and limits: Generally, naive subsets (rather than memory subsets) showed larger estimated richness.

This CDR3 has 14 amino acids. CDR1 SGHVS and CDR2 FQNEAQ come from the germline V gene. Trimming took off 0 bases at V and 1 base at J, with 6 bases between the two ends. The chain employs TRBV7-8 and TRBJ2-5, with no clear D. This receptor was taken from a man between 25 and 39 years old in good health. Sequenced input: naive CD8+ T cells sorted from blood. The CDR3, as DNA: TGTGCCAGCAGCTTAGCGTTTAGCCAAGAGACCCAGTACTTC. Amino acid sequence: CASSLAFSQETQYF.